A selection of T cell receptor beta chains follows, all from one sample in a study of blood T cell repertoires in COVID-19. Measured with immunoSEQ multiplex PCR; TCRdb has only the in-frame clones, and not every one. The sample includes some 450,000 clones, about 91% of them seen just once. Sequenced input: peripheral blood. The receptors were sampled from a woman in her forties or fifties with COVID-19, enrolled during active disease. Each CDR3 is given with its conserved first and last residue. The order of the fields is V gene, J gene, D gene, clone size, CDR3 DNA, CDR3 protein. A D gene is named only where the DNA matches it firmly. The size entry is marked missing in some rows and otherwise reads once, few, many or a size class.

>TRBV6-5|TRBJ2-2|TRBD1|-
TGTGCCAGCAGGTCCGGGACAGGGTGCACCGGGGAGCTGTTTTTT
CASRSGTGCTGELFF
>TRBV28|TRBJ1-6|-|-
TGTGCCAGTCTTCCCGGCCCCAGGGGAAGTTCACCCCTCCACTTT
CASLPGPRGSSPLHF
>TRBV21-1|TRBJ1-2|-|-
TGTGCCAGCAGCAAGTGCGGGCTGACCACCGTTTTTAACTATGGCTACACCTTC
CASSKCGLTTVFNYGYTF
>TRBV6-6|TRBJ2-2|-|-
TGTGCCAGCAGTTTTCGGGGGGCGGCCACCGGGGAGCTGTTTTTT
CASSFRGAATGELFF
>TRBV12-3/TRBV12-4|TRBJ1-1|TRBD1|-
TGTGCCAGCAGCCCGGACAGGATGCTTGAAGCTTTCTTT
CASSPDRMLEAFF
>TRBV5-1|TRBJ2-1|TRBD2|-
TGCGCCAGCAGCTCCGAGCGGGGGGGCTGGAATGAGCAGTTCTTC
CASSSERGGWNEQFF
>TRBV24-1|TRBJ1-5|-|once
TGTGCCCCCTTTCTAGGGGCGGCTCAGCCCCAGCATTTT
CAPFLGAAQPQHF
>TRBV28|TRBJ1-1|TRBD1|-
TGTGCCAGCAGCGCAACAGGGGGGACTGAAGCTTTCTTT
CASSATGGTEAFF
>TRBV10-3|TRBJ1-3|-|-
TGTGCCATCCAGCGGGGGGTTGGAAACACCATATATTTT
CAIQRGVGNTIYF
>TRBV19|TRBJ1-4|TRBD1|-
TGTGCCAGTAGTGAGACAGGGGGCGCGGGGGAAAAACTGTTTTTT
CASSETGGAGEKLFF
>TRBV18|TRBJ2-1|-|-
TGTGCCAGCTCACGCGGACAGCACAATGAGCAGTTCTTC
CASSRGQHNEQFF
>TRBV25-1|TRBJ2-4|-|-
TGTGCCAGCAGTTCTCGGGAAAAACGAAACATTCAGTACTTC
CASSSREKRNIQYF
>TRBV7-2|TRBJ2-3|TRBD2|-
TGTGCCAGCAGCTTCGGACTAGCGGGGGGGCAGGGTACGCAGTATTTT
CASSFGLAGGQGTQYF
>TRBV7-9|TRBJ2-7|-|-
TGTGCCAGCAGCTTATACGGGGTGGTATACGAGCAGTACTTC
CASSLYGVVYEQYF
>TRBV2|TRBJ1-6|TRBD1|-
TGTGCCAGCTGTCAGGGACAGGGCGGTTCACCCCTCCACTTT
CASCQGQGGSPLHF
>TRBV28|TRBJ2-5|TRBD1|-
TGTGCCAGCAGTTTGACAGGGGAAGAGACCCAGTACTTC
CASSLTGEETQYF
>TRBV5-4|TRBJ2-3|TRBD2|-
TGTGCCAGCAGCGCAGGACTAGCCTACAACACAGATACGCAGTATTTT
CASSAGLAYNTDTQYF
>TRBV6-5|TRBJ2-7|TRBD1|-
TGTGCCAGCAGGCCGGGGACAGGGCTCGACGAGCAGTACTTC
CASRPGTGLDEQYF
>TRBV6-5|TRBJ1-2|TRBD1|once
TGTGCCAGCTCCTCGGACAGGGCCAACTATGGCTACACCTTC
CASSSDRANYGYTF
>TRBV6-5|TRBJ2-7|-|-
TGTGCCAGCAGTCTCAGGACTGGCTCCTACGAGCAGTACTTC
CASSLRTGSYEQYF
>TRBV24-1|TRBJ2-6|-|-
TGTGCCACAGGACAGTCTGGGGCCAACGTCCTGACTTTC
CATGQSGANVLTF
>TRBV2|TRBJ2-3|TRBD1|-
TGTGCCAGCAGTGAGCCGGACAGGACTACGCAGTATTTT
CASSEPDRTTQYF
>TRBV5-1|TRBJ1-2|TRBD1|-
TGCGCCAGCAGTCACGGACAACGGGACAGCTATGGCTACACCTTC
CASSHGQRDSYGYTF
>TRBV11-2|TRBJ2-3|-|once
TGTGCCAGCAGCTCCCTAACTAGCACAGATACGCAGTATTTT
CASSSLTSTDTQYF
>TRBV23-1|TRBJ2-7|TRBD1|-
TGCGCCAGCAGTCAATCGTTGAAGGGGGCGCCTCTGATTTACGAGCAGTACTTC
CASSQSLKGAPLIYEQYF
>TRBV28|TRBJ1-1|-|-
TGTGCCAGCTTCGAGACAGGAATGAACACTGAAGCTTTCTTT
CASFETGMNTEAFF
>TRBV18|TRBJ2-5|TRBD1|once
TGTGCCAGCTCACTGGGACAGGGCCTGGAGACCCAGTACTTC
CASSLGQGLETQYF
>TRBV11-3|TRBJ2-5|-|-
TGTGCCAGCAGCCGAAATGGACTCTCAGGGACCCAGTACTTC
CASSRNGLSGTQYF
>TRBV5-8|TRBJ2-7|-|-
TGTGCCAGCAGTTCCGGGATAATCTACGAGCAGTACTTC
CASSSGIIYEQYF
>TRBV7-9|TRBJ1-1|-|-
TGTGCCAGCAGTCTCTTAACTGAAGCTTTCTTT
CASSLLTEAFF
>TRBV9|TRBJ1-3|TRBD1|-
TGTGCCAGCAGCCCGGGACAGTCCTCTGGAAACACCATATATTTT
CASSPGQSSGNTIYF
>TRBV19|TRBJ1-3|-|-
TGTGCCAGTAGTATACCGGGGGAAGCTGGAAACACCATATATTTT
CASSIPGEAGNTIYF
>TRBV19|TRBJ1-1|-|few
TGTGCCAGTAGTAAAAGCTCAGGGAGGACTGAAGCTTTCTTT
CASSKSSGRTEAFF
>TRBV19|TRBJ1-6|-|-
TGTGCCAGTAGAAACCCGGATTCACCCCTCCACTTT
CASRNPDSPLHF
>TRBV6-5|TRBJ2-5|-|-
TGTGCCAGCAGCCTCGGAGGGACTTTCGAAGAGACCCAGTACTTC
CASSLGGTFEETQYF
>TRBV2|TRBJ1-1|-|-
TGTGCCAGCAGTGAACAAGGGAGATTGAACACTGAAGCTTTCTTT
CASSEQGRLNTEAFF
>TRBV5-1|TRBJ1-2|TRBD1|-
TGCGCCAGCAGCTTGGGTGGCGAGACAGGGGCCTATGGCTACACCTTC
CASSLGGETGAYGYTF
>TRBV4-1|TRBJ2-7|-|-
TGCGCCAGCGGGTCCCCCGGGTCTTCAAGCTCCTACGAGCAGTACTTC
CASGSPGSSSSYEQYF
>TRBV7-6|TRBJ1-1|-|-
TGTGCCAGCAGCACGAGGACAGAGAAGAACACTGAAGCTTTCTTT
CASSTRTEKNTEAFF
>TRBV5-8|TRBJ1-5|TRBD1|-
TGTGCCAGCAGCCCTGACAGGGGCGGCAATCAGCCCCAGCATTTT
CASSPDRGGNQPQHF
>TRBV5-5|TRBJ2-2|TRBD2|-
TGTGCCAGCAGCTTGATGACAGATACACCGGGGGGTAATTTT
CASSLMTDTPGGNF
>TRBV5-1|TRBJ2-7|TRBD2|few
TGCGCCAGCAGCCCGGGGGGACTTCGCTACGAGCAGTACTTC
CASSPGGLRYEQYF
>TRBV11-2|TRBJ2-5|TRBD1|-
TGTGCCAGCCGGGACAGAAAACAAGAGACCCAGTACTTC
CASRDRKQETQYF
>TRBV5-1|TRBJ2-7|-|-
TGCGCCAGCAGCTTGTTAACCGGGAACGAGCAGTACTTC
CASSLLTGNEQYF
>TRBV21-1|TRBJ1-2|-|-
TGTGCCAGTGTCCCGGGACAGGGCGATGGCTACACCTTC
CASVPGQGDGYTF
>TRBV5-1|TRBJ2-5|-|-
TGCGCCAGCAGCCTCGCGGGAGAGACCCAGTACTTC
CASSLAGETQYF
>TRBV3-1/TRBV3-2|TRBJ2-2|TRBD2|-
TGTGCCAGCAGCCACGGACTAGTAAACACCGGGGAGCTGTTTTTT
CASSHGLVNTGELFF
>TRBV4-1|TRBJ2-1|TRBD2|-
TGCGCCAGCAGCCAAGACCCCGGACTAGCGGGGCCCTACAATGAGCAGTTCTTC
CASSQDPGLAGPYNEQFF
>TRBV13|TRBJ2-3|-|-
TGTGCCAGCAGCTTAGGGCAGGGCAGCAGCACAGATACGCAGTATTTT
CASSLGQGSSTDTQYF
>TRBV6-4|TRBJ2-7|-|-
TGTGCCAGCAGTGACTCGACAGCGCCTAGGGCCTACGAGCAGTACTTC
CASSDSTAPRAYEQYF
>TRBV9|TRBJ1-1|-|once
TGTGCCAGCAGCGTAACAGTCGAAATGAACGGAGCTTTCTTT
CASSVTVEMNGAFF
>TRBV9|TRBJ2-3|-|few
TGTGCCAGCAGCGCCCTTAGAGATACGCAGTATTTT
CASSALRDTQYF
>TRBV19|TRBJ1-4|-|-
TGTGCCAGTAGCCTCATCACCGGAGCAACTAATGAAAAACTGTTTTTT
CASSLITGATNEKLFF
>TRBV7-6|TRBJ2-1|TRBD2|-
TGTGCCAGCAGCTTAGAGGCGGGGGACAATGAGCAGTTCTTC
CASSLEAGDNEQFF
>TRBV7-2|TRBJ2-1|-|-
TGTGCCAGCAGCTTAGTGCCAGGGAAGATGGATGAGCAGTTCTTC
CASSLVPGKMDEQFF
>TRBV9|TRBJ2-2|-|-
TGTGCCAGCAGCGTTGCAGCTGGGCGCACCGGGGAGCTGTTTTTT
CASSVAAGRTGELFF
>TRBV7-7|TRBJ2-2|TRBD2|-
TGTGCCAGCAGCTCCTACGGGGGGGACACCGGGGAGCTGTTTTTT
CASSSYGGDTGELFF
>TRBV18|TRBJ1-2|-|once
TGTGCCAGCTCACCAACAGGATTAGAGGAGTATGGCTACACCTTC
CASSPTGLEEYGYTF
>TRBV9|TRBJ1-3|-|many
TGTGCCAGCAGCGTAGCTACAGGGAGGGACTCTGGAAACACCATATATTTT
CASSVATGRDSGNTIYF